This T cell receptor beta chain was sequenced during a study of metastatic and nonmetastatic thyroid tumors. Study context: Malignant and benign thyroid patients had repertoires compared in peripheral blood and tumor or nodule tissue. General study results and limits: Patients with malignant thyroid tumors reportedly had significantly higher TCR beta diversity than those with benign nodules, in blood and tumor.

As concerns this clone: What it recognizes is unknown.

Thyroid surgery was preceded by no treatment in any patient. The CDR3 length is 14 residues. Looked up from germline, CDR1 is MDHEN and CDR2 is SYDVKM. V gave up 6 bases and J gave up 9 bases; unmatched junction bases: 4. TCRdb re-called clones via MiXCR from the PCR reads. The sample lists roughly 19,000 clones, around 40% seen once, with around 25% in the top ten. The gene calls are TRBV28 and TRBJ2-1; 14 bases agree with TRBD2. Sequenced sample: tumor tissue. The TCR was taken from a female donor with papillary thyroid cancer or a benign thyroid nodule (not recorded which). Some clones in this sample may be carry-over from other donors' samples. This chain's CDR3 is CASSGTSGGSEQFF. The CDR3, as DNA: TGTGCCAGCAGCGGGACTAGCGGGGGCAGTGAGCAGTTCTTC.